This TCR beta chain was obtained from a study of T cells in localized non-small cell lung cancer. TCRdb keeps only in-frame clones here, not all; method: immunoSEQ multiplex PCR. The sample lists roughly 30,000 clones, approximately 83% occurring once. The CDR3 has 14 residues. The germline gives CDR1 SEHNR, CDR2 FQNEAQ (reference sequence). V lost 3 bases to trimming and J lost 5 bases, with 10 bases between them. The sequence derives from a man between 40 and 70 years old with stage III lung adenocarcinoma. The sequenced sample was peripheral blood mononuclear cells, obtained before any cancer treatment. The genes are TRBV7-9 and TRBJ1-4; D gene unclear. CDR3 sequence reads: CASSFEGMNEKLFF. Here the CDR3 DNA reads TGTGCCAGCAGCTTTGAGGGAATGAATGAAAAACTGTTTTTT.